This T cell receptor (beta chain) was obtained from a study of T cells in Graves' hyperthyroidism and ophthalmopathy (dated by TCRdb to the late 2010s). Regarding the complete study: Peripheral blood samples were taken at the time of initial diagnosis, prior to any treatment. Following sampling, methimazole starting at 30 mg daily was given to hyperthyroidism patients, and high-dose intravenous methylprednisolone was given to ophthalmopathy patients. The study also compared thyroid tissue and blood T-cell repertoires from several Graves' hyperthyroidism patients. Prospective prediction of ophthalmopathy was tested in an independent validation cohort of fewer than 20 hyperthyroidism patients and some 17 patients who later progressed to ophthalmopathy. TCR Vbeta CDR3 sequencing of 140 or so peripheral blood samples (roughly 41 ophthalmopathy, about 74 hyperthyroidism and approximately 17 progressor patients) is reported in the paper. For training and testing, the 100 or so patients in the discovery cohort were randomly divided in a 7:3 ratio. To identify distinguishing TCR V-J signatures, a discovery cohort of about a hundred patients was used, comprising 43 with Graves' ophthalmopathy and approximately 58 with stable Graves' hyperthyroidism. Overall study results and their limits: Sample size was not statistically predetermined, and blinding of investigators to group allocation was not performed. Most expanded thyroid clonotypes (frequency above 0.001) were also detected in blood, a finding suggesting that blood repertoires may reflect thyroid immune responses. Ophthalmopathy was separated from stable hyperthyroidism by a 13 V-J signature model, with around 90% sensitivity and approximately 84% specificity obtained in cross-validation and 80%/75% obtained in testing. In validation, progression to ophthalmopathy was predicted by the model with more than 65% sensitivity and 72.22% specificity, a median of approximately 7.1 months before onset.

This clonotype was seen ten or more times. What this receptor recognizes is not known. No base qualities exist here, and no much larger clone lies one base off it. Graves' hyperthyroidism was defined as stable when no progression to ophthalmopathy occurred over 18 months of follow-up. Hyperthyroidism patients were newly diagnosed, had a disease duration of under 2 months, and were aged 18 to 65 years. Any patient with an uncontrolled infection, another autoimmune disease, pregnancy or lactation was excluded. Diagnoses relied on clinical symptoms, serum thyroxine and TRAb, thyroid ultrasound and orbital computed tomography. Ficoll-Paque density gradient centrifugation was used to isolate PBMCs from approximately 10 ml of fresh peripheral blood. Total RNA was extracted with Trizol reagent, and quality was checked on an Agilent 2100 Bioanalyzer. Measured from the cysteine to the phenylalanine, the CDR3 is 18 residues long. Kept here is only the CDR3 DNA, which spans 54 bases and is read in frame from base 1. CDR1 and CDR2, looked up from the germline V gene, are MNHEY and SVGEGT. Here V drops 0 bases and J drops 5 bases, and the junction holds 11 bases not matched to any gene.

The TCR beta CDR3 regions were amplified from RNA transcripts. A first-round RT-PCR of the TCR CDR3 used the HTBI primer set with the Qiagen OneStep RT-PCR kit. Libraries were constructed in a second round of multiplex PCR, after which size selection and purification were carried out. Paired-end sequencing of the libraries was performed with 100 bp reads on an Illumina HiSeq2000. As for how the authors treated the data: SOAPnuke was used to process the raw data, with reads discarded if the reads contained adapters or uncalled bases, had a mean Phred below 15, or lacked an exact constant-primer or identifier match. COPE v1.2.5 was used to merge the high-quality paired reads, and each unique nucleotide sequence was defined as a clonotype. Clonotypes were aligned to IMGT TRBV, TRBD and TRBJ reference segments using MiTCR v1.1. Only V-J combinations with frequency above 0.0001, covering approximately 99% of repertoires, were analysed. A TCS score was defined as the ratio of F50 (clonal expansion) to E x V (chaos), with BLOSUM62-based TCRdist applied between CDR3 peptides within each V-J. Welch's t-statistics and random forest reduced 450 to 600 V-J features to fewer than 15, which were used in a naive Bayes classifier (R e1071). TCRdb passed the public sequencing reads through fastp at Q25 and MiXCR, retaining productive beta sequences. Entries that share a CDR3 protein sequence are merged under the most common genes and DNA. The V and J calls come from TCRdb's annotation, not from the publication. This sample lists around 440,000 distinct CDR3 sequences; approximately 15% were detected once. The top ten clones comprise roughly 7.7% of the sample.

The chain is made from TRBV6-2 or TRBV6-3 and TRBJ2-5, with 11 bases in between that match TRBD2. The clonotype comes from a woman between 18 and 29 years old with Graves' hyperthyroidism. Material: blood. The CDR3 loop reads CASSYSPSGGRMKETQYF. At the DNA level, the sequence is TGTGCCAGCAGTTACTCACCTAGCGGGGGGCGGATGAAGGAGACCCAGTACTTC.